This is a list of T cell receptor beta chains from one sample in a study of T-cell reconstitution after alpha-beta-depleted transplantation in children. TCRdb independently ran MiXCR on the PCR reads; one entry per CDR3 protein. The sample holds roughly 200,000 distinct CDR3 sequences; 11% are singletons and the top ten take roughly 27%. Material: PBMCs, obtained before TCRalphabeta/CD19-depleted stem cell transplant. The receptor set was obtained from a child less than two years old with acute myeloid leukemia, due to receive a stem cell transplant. CDR3s include the opening cysteine and the closing phenylalanine or tryptophan. Each record gives: D gene, V gene, J gene, clone size, CDR3 DNA, CDR3 protein. D genes are given only for firm matches. Only part of the rows carry a size: once, few, many, or a class if the clone is expanded.

>.|TRBV21-1|TRBJ2-5|many
TGTGCCAGCGAGGGACAGCGGAGGCAAGAGACCCAGTACTTC
CASEGQRRQETQYF
>TRBD2|TRBV15|TRBJ2-7|many
TGTGCCACCAGATTAGCGGGAGTTTTCGACGAGCAGTACTTC
CATRLAGVFDEQYF
>TRBD2|TRBV25-1|TRBJ2-3|many
TGTGCCAGCAGTGCAAGACTAGCGGGAGGGCCGGCTAGCACAGATACGCAGTATTTT
CASSARLAGGPASTDTQYF
>TRBD2|TRBV12-3/TRBV12-4|TRBJ2-1|many
TGTGCCAGCAGCTCCGGGACTAGCGGCTACAATGAGCAGTTCTTC
CASSSGTSGYNEQFF
>.|TRBV9|TRBJ2-1|many
TGTGCCAGCAGCAAGACAGACTCTTCCTACAATGAGCAGTTCTTC
CASSKTDSSYNEQFF
>.|TRBV23-1|TRBJ2-1|many
TGCGCCAGCAGTCAAACAGGAGGGACCGATGAGCAGTTCTTC
CASSQTGGTDEQFF
>.|TRBV6-2/TRBV6-3|TRBJ2-7|.
TGTGCCAGCAGTTACGGCCAGGCTTACTCCTACGAGCAGTACTTC
CASSYGQAYSYEQYF
>.|TRBV5-3|TRBJ2-3|many
TGTGCCAGAAGCCCACATCCTGGGTTCACAGATACGCAGTATTTT
CARSPHPGFTDTQYF
>.|TRBV20-1|TRBJ1-5|many
TGCAGTGCTTGGACACCGACAGGCAATCAGCCCCAGCATTTT
CSAWTPTGNQPQHF
>TRBD1|TRBV11-3|TRBJ2-1|.
TGTGCCAGCAGCCCCGGACAGGGCACTACTAACAATGAGCAGTTCTTC
CASSPGQGTTNNEQFF
>.|TRBV20-1|TRBJ2-1|.
TGCAGTGCTCAATCGACAGGCCCTTCCAATGAGCAGTTCTTC
CSAQSTGPSNEQFF
>TRBD1|TRBV5-6|TRBJ2-3|many
TGTGCCAGCAGCTCCGGGACAGGGGGGCGAGATACGCAGTATTTT
CASSSGTGGRDTQYF
>.|TRBV29-1|TRBJ1-3|many
TGCAGCGCCGTCGCGGCGGGGGCTGGAAACACCATATATTTT
CSAVAAGAGNTIYF
>.|TRBV7-8|TRBJ2-5|many
TGTGCCAGCAGCTTAGCGCGCCAGGGGGGTTCGGAGACCCAGTACTTC
CASSLARQGGSETQYF
>.|TRBV24-1|TRBJ1-5|many
TGTGCCACCAGTGATTTGTCAGGGGCCTTCAATCAGCCCCAGCATTTT
CATSDLSGAFNQPQHF
>.|TRBV5-1|TRBJ2-5|many
TGCGCCAGCAGCTCGACCGGGACAAGCCAAGAGACCCAGTACTTC
CASSSTGTSQETQYF
>.|TRBV7-9|TRBJ1-5|many
TGTGCCAGCAGCTTAGGGCAGGGCCATCAGCCCCAGCATTTT
CASSLGQGHQPQHF
>.|TRBV2|TRBJ1-4|many
TGTGCCAGCAGTGTACACTCGAGGGCAGAAAAACTGTTTTTT
CASSVHSRAEKLFF
>TRBD1|TRBV7-9|TRBJ1-2|.
TGTGCCAGCAGCTTAGCCGGGACAGGGAACTATGGCTACACCTTC
CASSLAGTGNYGYTF
>.|TRBV7-2|TRBJ1-4|few
TGTGCCAGCAGACGGGGGCGGGGTGAAAAACTGTTTTTT
CASRRGRGEKLFF
>.|TRBV28|TRBJ2-1|.
TGTGCCAGCAGTTTAACAGGGAAGGGACTTCAATACAATGAGCAGTTCTTC
CASSLTGKGLQYNEQFF
>TRBD2|TRBV20-1|TRBJ2-1|many
TGCAGTGCTACCGCGGGAGGCCCGGGTTTCGATGAGCAGTTCTTC
CSATAGGPGFDEQFF
>TRBD2|TRBV5-1|TRBJ2-3|many
TGCGCCAGCAGCTCGAGGACTAGCGGTTTTCCTAGCACAGATACGCAGTATTTT
CASSSRTSGFPSTDTQYF
>.|TRBV29-1|TRBJ2-3|few
TGCAGCGTAGCCCGCACAGGTACGCAGTATTTT
CSVARTGTQYF
>TRBD2|TRBV20-1|TRBJ2-3|many
TGCAGTGCTAGAACTAGCGGGGGGGCCAAAGATACGCAGTATTTT
CSARTSGGAKDTQYF
>.|TRBV2|TRBJ2-3|many
TGTGCCAGCAGTGAGGACCACGATACGCAGTATTTT
CASSEDHDTQYF
>.|TRBV20-1|TRBJ1-2|many
TGCAGTGCCCGGGGGCAAACCTATGGCTACACCTTC
CSARGQTYGYTF
>TRBD2|TRBV11-2|TRBJ2-5|few
TGTGCCAGCAGCCCTTTAGCGGGAGAAGAGACCCAGTACTTC
CASSPLAGEETQYF
>.|TRBV9|TRBJ2-5|many
TGTGCCAGCAGCTTGGGACTCCAGCAAGAGACCCAGTACTTC
CASSLGLQQETQYF
>TRBD1|TRBV12-3/TRBV12-4|TRBJ2-7|many
TGTGCCAGCAGTATGACAGGGGCCTACGAGCAGTACTTC
CASSMTGAYEQYF
>.|TRBV28|TRBJ2-3|many
TGTGCCAGCAGTTTGTCACCGGGCTTTAGGCAGTATTTT
CASSLSPGFRQYF
>.|TRBV4-3|TRBJ2-7|many
TGCGCCAGCAGCCAAGATCTAGAGGTTTTATCCTACGAGCAGTACTTC
CASSQDLEVLSYEQYF
>.|TRBV20-1|TRBJ1-5|.
TGCAGTGCTTCGGACTCCTTCTCGCCCCAGCATTTT
CSASDSFSPQHF
>.|TRBV15|TRBJ2-1|many
TGTGCCACCAGATCCTCCTACAATGAGCAGTTCTTC
CATRSSYNEQFF
>.|TRBV5-1|TRBJ2-2|many
TGCGCCAGCAGCTTGAGGTTGGGGACAACCACGAACACCGGGGAGCTGTTTTTT
CASSLRLGTTTNTGELFF
>TRBD2|TRBV20-1|TRBJ2-7|many
TGCAGTGCTCTAGATGGACTAGTCTTCTACGAGCAGTACTTC
CSALDGLVFYEQYF
>TRBD2|TRBV6-1|TRBJ2-6|many
TGTGCCAGCAGTGAAGGGACTAGCGGGAGCTCTGGGGCCAACGTCCTGACTTTC
CASSEGTSGSSGANVLTF
>TRBD1|TRBV24-1|TRBJ2-2|.
TGTGCCACCGAGACAGGGCCCCACACCGGGGAGCTGTTTTTT
CATETGPHTGELFF
>.|TRBV7-2|TRBJ2-1|many
TGTGCCAGCAGCTTATCAGGGGCTATTTACAATGAGCAGTTCTTC
CASSLSGAIYNEQFF
>TRBD1|TRBV3-1|TRBJ1-1|.
TGTGCCAGCGGACTAGGACAGGGCATTGAAGCTTTCTTT
CASGLGQGIEAFF
>TRBD1|TRBV7-2|TRBJ1-1|many
TGTGCCAGCAGCTTAGGTCTGACAGGGGGCACTGAAGCTTTCTTT
CASSLGLTGGTEAFF
>.|TRBV12-3/TRBV12-4|TRBJ1-1|many
TGTGCCAGCAGAAAACATGGGAGCCTCCCCATGAACACTGAAGCTTTCTTT
CASRKHGSLPMNTEAFF
>TRBD2|TRBV7-2|TRBJ2-7|many
TGTGCCAGCACCCTGCTAGCGGGCCCCTACGAGCAGTACTTC
CASTLLAGPYEQYF
>TRBD1|TRBV20-1|TRBJ1-4|few
TGCAGTGCTCTCGGACAGGCGGGTAATGAAAAACTGTTTTTT
CSALGQAGNEKLFF
>.|TRBV5-1|TRBJ2-3|many
TGCGCCAGCAGCAAAAATCTCGGACGCACAGATACGCAGTATTTT
CASSKNLGRTDTQYF
>TRBD1|TRBV28|TRBJ1-2|.
TGTGCCAGCAGCCGCCCACAGGGGAAGGGCTACACCTTC
CASSRPQGKGYTF
>.|TRBV29-1|TRBJ1-6|many
TGCAGCGTAGGGAGCTCCTATAATTCACCCCTCCACTTT
CSVGSSYNSPLHF
>TRBD1|TRBV28|TRBJ2-5|many
TGTGCCAGCAGTTTAGGGGACAGGGTGTTAGGGACCCAGTACTTC
CASSLGDRVLGTQYF
>.|TRBV7-9|TRBJ1-1|many
TGTGCCAGCAGCTTACAGCAGGCGGACACTGAAGCTTTCTTT
CASSLQQADTEAFF
>.|TRBV6-6|TRBJ2-7|.
TGTGCCAGCAAGGCGAAAAGCTCCTACGAGCAGTACTTC
CASKAKSSYEQYF
>.|TRBV6-2/TRBV6-3|TRBJ1-2|many
TGTGCCAGCAGCGACCAGCGGGCACCTAACTATGGCTACACCTTC
CASSDQRAPNYGYTF
>TRBD1|TRBV7-8|TRBJ2-1|few
TGTGCCAGCAGCGTCCGGACAGGGGGCTACAATGAGCAGTTCTTC
CASSVRTGGYNEQFF
>TRBD1|TRBV12-3/TRBV12-4|TRBJ2-1|many
TGTGCCAGCAGGCCGACAGGGATCAATGAGCAGTTCTTC
CASRPTGINEQFF
>TRBD1|TRBV9|TRBJ1-2|many
TGTGCCAGCAGCGTGGGACAGGGGGCCTATGGCTACACCTTC
CASSVGQGAYGYTF
>.|TRBV20-1|TRBJ2-1|.
TGCAGTGCTGGGGGCACTAGTCACAATGAGCAGTTCTTC
CSAGGTSHNEQFF